The rows below give T cell receptor beta chains drawn from one sample of a study of T cells after posttransplantation cyclophosphamide. TCRdb's table, derived via immunoSEQ multiplex PCR, lists solely in-frame clones and lacks some. The table has around 16,000 clones, 90% to 95% seen once. Sequenced: naive CD4+ T cells sorted from blood. Receptors originate from a woman between 50 and 59 years old in good health and a related stem cell transplant donor. Both conserved end residues are part of each CDR3. Fields, in order: V gene, D gene, clone size, J gene, CDR3 protein, CDR3 DNA. D genes are given only for firm matches. Size is stated for part of the rows, as once, few or many counts, or as a class when the clone is expanded.

v_call: TRBV2; d_call: .; clone_size: .; j_call: TRBJ2-5; cdr3_aa: CATGVGTQYF; cdr3_nt: TGTGCCACCGGGGTCGGGACCCAGTACTTC
v_call: TRBV5-4; d_call: .; clone_size: .; j_call: TRBJ1-1; cdr3_aa: CASRPDGSNTEAFF; cdr3_nt: TGTGCCAGCAGACCGGACGGGAGTAACACTGAAGCTTTCTTT
v_call: TRBV18; d_call: TRBD1; clone_size: once; j_call: TRBJ2-3; cdr3_aa: CASSRQGFTDTQYF; cdr3_nt: TGTGCCAGCTCGAGACAGGGGTTCACAGATACGCAGTATTTT
v_call: TRBV5-8; d_call: .; clone_size: .; j_call: TRBJ1-5; cdr3_aa: CASSTRVSGPQHF; cdr3_nt: TGTGCCAGCAGCACGAGAGTATCAGGGCCCCAGCATTTT
v_call: TRBV7-2; d_call: TRBD2; clone_size: .; j_call: TRBJ2-4; cdr3_aa: CASSLGLAGAQGIQYF; cdr3_nt: TGTGCCAGCAGCTTGGGACTAGCGGGAGCCCAGGGCATTCAGTACTTC
v_call: TRBV6-5; d_call: .; clone_size: .; j_call: TRBJ2-2; cdr3_aa: CASTHRYLPTGELFF; cdr3_nt: TGTGCCAGCACCCACCGGTACCTCCCCACCGGGGAGCTGTTTTTT
v_call: TRBV28; d_call: TRBD2; clone_size: .; j_call: TRBJ2-4; cdr3_aa: CASSLRLAGGRNIQYF; cdr3_nt: TGTGCCAGCAGTTTAAGGCTAGCGGGCGGGCGGAACATTCAGTACTTC
v_call: TRBV5-5; d_call: .; clone_size: once; j_call: TRBJ1-1; cdr3_aa: CASSSRTANTEAFF; cdr3_nt: TGTGCCAGCAGCTCCCGGACAGCGAACACTGAAGCTTTCTTT
v_call: TRBV7-2; d_call: TRBD1; clone_size: .; j_call: TRBJ1-4; cdr3_aa: CASSSGTGLEKLFF; cdr3_nt: TGTGCCAGCAGCTCCGGGACAGGGCTTGAAAAACTGTTTTTT
v_call: TRBV10-1; d_call: TRBD2; clone_size: .; j_call: TRBJ2-1; cdr3_aa: CATDPGLAGVGEQFF; cdr3_nt: TGCGCCACCGACCCTGGACTAGCGGGAGTCGGTGAGCAGTTCTTC
v_call: TRBV6-5; d_call: TRBD1; clone_size: .; j_call: TRBJ2-7; cdr3_aa: CASSRGGQGAYEQYF; cdr3_nt: TGTGCCAGTTCCAGAGGTGGACAGGGGGCCTACGAGCAGTACTTC
v_call: TRBV28; d_call: .; clone_size: .; j_call: TRBJ2-7; cdr3_aa: CASTTSGTHYEQYF; cdr3_nt: TGTGCCAGCACCACCTCCGGGACTCACTACGAGCAGTACTTC
v_call: TRBV10-2; d_call: .; clone_size: once; j_call: TRBJ1-4; cdr3_aa: CASRPVLGEDFSFF; cdr3_nt: TGCGCCAGCAGACCCGTTCTAGGGGAGGACTTCTCGTTTTTT
v_call: TRBV6-1; d_call: TRBD2; clone_size: .; j_call: TRBJ2-7; cdr3_aa: CASSGRTSGREGYFEQYF; cdr3_nt: TGTGCCAGCAGTGGCAGGACTAGCGGGAGAGAAGGTTACTTCGAGCAGTACTTC
v_call: TRBV5-1; d_call: .; clone_size: .; j_call: TRBJ1-5; cdr3_aa: CASSLGQPNQPQHF; cdr3_nt: TGCGCCAGCAGCTTGGGACAGCCAAATCAGCCCCAGCATTTT
v_call: TRBV18; d_call: .; clone_size: .; j_call: TRBJ2-5; cdr3_aa: CASSPLLEPGETQYF; cdr3_nt: TGTGCCAGCTCACCCCTTTTGGAGCCCGGGGAGACCCAGTACTTC
v_call: TRBV5-1; d_call: TRBD2; clone_size: .; j_call: TRBJ2-2; cdr3_aa: CASRQTSGMSGELFF; cdr3_nt: TGCGCCAGCCGTCAGACTAGCGGGATGTCCGGGGAGCTGTTTTTT
v_call: TRBV18; d_call: .; clone_size: .; j_call: TRBJ2-2; cdr3_aa: CASPHGQSTGELFF; cdr3_nt: TGTGCCAGCCCCCACGGACAGAGCACCGGGGAGCTGTTTTTT
v_call: TRBV28; d_call: TRBD1; clone_size: .; j_call: TRBJ2-7; cdr3_aa: CASSPPRTGGHEQYF; cdr3_nt: TGTGCCAGCAGTCCCCCCCGGACAGGGGGCCACGAGCAGTACTTC
v_call: TRBV6-5; d_call: .; clone_size: .; j_call: TRBJ1-1; cdr3_aa: CASRIQGIAFF; cdr3_nt: TGTGCCAGCAGGATACAGGGTATAGCTTTCTTT
v_call: TRBV7-3; d_call: TRBD2; clone_size: .; j_call: TRBJ2-3; cdr3_aa: CASSSVAGPPADTQYF; cdr3_nt: TGTGCCAGCAGCTCTGTAGCGGGACCCCCGGCAGATACGCAGTATTTT
v_call: TRBV18; d_call: .; clone_size: .; j_call: TRBJ2-2; cdr3_aa: CASSPELQSTGELFF; cdr3_nt: TGTGCCAGCTCACCAGAGCTACAGTCCACCGGGGAGCTGTTTTTT
v_call: TRBV4-2; d_call: .; clone_size: .; j_call: TRBJ2-5; cdr3_aa: CASSQVGIQETQYF; cdr3_nt: TGTGCCAGCAGCCAAGTCGGGATCCAAGAGACCCAGTACTTC
v_call: TRBV7-2; d_call: .; clone_size: .; j_call: TRBJ1-5; cdr3_aa: CASSLVRNSNQPQHF; cdr3_nt: TGTGCCAGCAGCTTAGTGAGGAATAGCAATCAGCCCCAGCATTTT
v_call: TRBV6-1; d_call: TRBD2; clone_size: .; j_call: TRBJ2-1; cdr3_aa: CASSELPGLGYEQFF; cdr3_nt: TGTGCCAGCAGTGAGCTCCCGGGACTAGGGTATGAGCAGTTCTTC
v_call: TRBV7-3; d_call: .; clone_size: .; j_call: TRBJ1-2; cdr3_aa: CASSSRGGSGYTF; cdr3_nt: TGTGCCAGCAGCTCACGGGGGGGAAGTGGCTACACCTTC
v_call: TRBV7-2; d_call: .; clone_size: .; j_call: TRBJ1-3; cdr3_aa: CASSSTGGSGNTIYF; cdr3_nt: TGTGCCAGCAGCTCTACAGGTGGATCTGGAAACACCATATATTTT
v_call: TRBV5-4; d_call: TRBD1; clone_size: once; j_call: TRBJ2-2; cdr3_aa: CASSPRGAGGFAGELFF; cdr3_nt: TGTGCCAGCAGCCCTCGCGGCGCAGGGGGCTTCGCCGGGGAGCTGTTTTTT
v_call: TRBV5-4; d_call: .; clone_size: .; j_call: TRBJ1-2; cdr3_aa: CASSRRGDGYTF; cdr3_nt: TGTGCCAGCAGCCGGCGGGGGGACGGCTACACCTTC
v_call: TRBV4-1; d_call: .; clone_size: .; j_call: TRBJ2-2; cdr3_aa: CASSQEPRYAGELFF; cdr3_nt: TGCGCCAGCAGCCAAGAACCCCGGTATGCCGGGGAGCTGTTTTTT
v_call: TRBV28; d_call: .; clone_size: .; j_call: TRBJ2-1; cdr3_aa: CASSFAPSSYNEQFF; cdr3_nt: TGTGCCAGCAGTTTTGCTCCGAGCTCCTACAATGAGCAGTTCTTC
v_call: TRBV7-3; d_call: TRBD1; clone_size: few; j_call: TRBJ2-7; cdr3_aa: CASSRGQGGDEQYF; cdr3_nt: TGTGCCAGCAGCCGGGGACAGGGAGGTGACGAGCAGTACTTC